This T cell receptor beta chain comes out of a study of type 1 regulatory T cells. Study-level information: T-allo10 is an in vitro-generated, Tr1-enriched CD4 T cell product specific for alloantigen.

General study findings and limits: Compared with non-type 1 regulatory T cells, type 1 regulatory T cells showed a more restricted TCR repertoire.

For this clonotype: Antigen specificity is unknown.

V was cut by 4 bases and J by 7 bases, with 14 bases left in between. The CDR3 is made up of 14 amino acids. Germline V gene data show CDR1 as MGHRA and CDR2 as YSYEKL. TCRdb reanalysed the reads using MiXCR and keeps one entry per CDR3 protein. The top ten hold 2% to 2.5% of the sample, which has 60,000 to 70,000 distinct CDR3 sequences, 45% to 50% seen once. This rearrangement joins TRBV4-1 to TRBJ2-1; the D gene is possibly TRBD2 (6 bases). Material for sequencing was cultured non-Tr1 T cells, either the whole culture or a sorted T cell fraction (not recorded which). This TCR was recovered from a human donor in good health. The CDR3: CASSLMTRGNEQFF. CDR3 DNA sequence: TGCGCCAGCAGCCTGATGACCCGGGGGAATGAGCAGTTCTTC.